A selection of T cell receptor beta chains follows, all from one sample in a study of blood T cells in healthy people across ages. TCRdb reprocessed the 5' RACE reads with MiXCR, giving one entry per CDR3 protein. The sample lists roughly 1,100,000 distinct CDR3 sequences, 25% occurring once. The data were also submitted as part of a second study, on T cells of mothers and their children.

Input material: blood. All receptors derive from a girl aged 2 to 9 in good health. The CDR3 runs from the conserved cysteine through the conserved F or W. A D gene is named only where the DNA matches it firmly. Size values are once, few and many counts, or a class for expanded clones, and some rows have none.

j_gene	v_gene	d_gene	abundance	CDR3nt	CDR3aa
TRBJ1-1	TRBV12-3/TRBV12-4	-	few	TGTGCCAGCAGTCCGCTTAGTGTAGGGAAGTCAGGATGGACTGAAGCTTTCTTT	CASSPLSVGKSGWTEAFF
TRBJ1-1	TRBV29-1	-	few	TGCAGCGTTGGTGAGGGGACTGAAGCTTTCTTT	CSVGEGTEAFF
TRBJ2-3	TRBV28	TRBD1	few	TGTGCCAGCAGAGGAGGAGACAGGGGGCTCGGCACAGATACGCAGTATTTT	CASRGGDRGLGTDTQYF
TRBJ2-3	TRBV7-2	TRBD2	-	TGTGCCAGCAGCTTAAGTAGCGGGGGGCGAGATACGCAGTATTTT	CASSLSSGGRDTQYF
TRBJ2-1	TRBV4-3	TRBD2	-	TGCGCCAGCAGCCTCTTCCGCCCTAGCGGCCACAATGAGCAGTTCTTC	CASSLFRPSGHNEQFF
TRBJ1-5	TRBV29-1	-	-	TGCAGCGTTATTGGGTCAGACAATCAGCCCCAGCATTTT	CSVIGSDNQPQHF
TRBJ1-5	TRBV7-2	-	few	TGTGCCAGCAGCTTATGGGATAGCAATCAGCCCCAGCATTTT	CASSLWDSNQPQHF
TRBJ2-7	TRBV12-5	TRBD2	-	TGTGCTAGTGGTTTGTTAGGCGGGGGGGCAACCTCCTACGAGCAGTACTTC	CASGLLGGGATSYEQYF
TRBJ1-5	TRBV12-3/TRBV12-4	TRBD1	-	TGTGCCAGCAGCACCCCCGGGACAGGGGCCAACAATCAGCCCCAGCATTTT	CASSTPGTGANNQPQHF
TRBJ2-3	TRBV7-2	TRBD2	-	TGTGCCAGCAGCTTAGAAGCTAGCGGGGGGGATACGCAGTATTTT	CASSLEASGGDTQYF
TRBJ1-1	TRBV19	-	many	TGTGCCAGTAGTGTGATCGGGCTGCGGGACACTGAAGCTTTCTTT	CASSVIGLRDTEAFF
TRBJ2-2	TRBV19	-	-	TGTGCCAGTAATAACAGGGCGAACACCGGGGAGCTGTTTTTT	CASNNRANTGELFF
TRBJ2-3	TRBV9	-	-	TGTGCCAGCAGCGTAAAACAGGAGGGAACACCTAGGGGCACAGATACGCAGTATTTT	CASSVKQEGTPRGTDTQYF
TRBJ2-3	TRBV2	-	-	TGTGCCAGCCAAAAAACCTCGGATACGCAGTATTTT	CASQKTSDTQYF
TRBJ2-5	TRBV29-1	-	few	TGCAGCGTTGAGATCAGGGAGGAGACCCAGTACTTC	CSVEIREETQYF
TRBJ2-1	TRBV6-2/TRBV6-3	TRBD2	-	TGTGCCAGCAGTCGACTAGCGTCCAATGAGCAGTTCTTC	CASSRLASNEQFF
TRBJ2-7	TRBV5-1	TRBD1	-	TGCGCCAGCAGCTCTCTTGGGACAGAGAGCTCCTACGAGCGGTACTTC	CASSSLGTESSYERYF
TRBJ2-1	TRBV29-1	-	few	TGCAGCGTGAGGTCTGTCGGCCACTACAATGAGCAGTTCTTC	CSVRSVGHYNEQFF
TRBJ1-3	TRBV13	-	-	TGTGCCAGCAGCTTAGAGGGAGTTGGGGACAACACCATATATTTT	CASSLEGVGDNTIYF
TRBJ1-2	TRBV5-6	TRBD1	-	TGTGCCAGCAGCCCTGGACAGGGGGCGCTTCCTGGCGGCTACACCTTC	CASSPGQGALPGGYTF
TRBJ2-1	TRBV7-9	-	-	TGTGCCAGCATCCTCGTCGGGGGTTTTAATGAGCAGTTCTTC	CASILVGGFNEQFF
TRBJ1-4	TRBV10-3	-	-	TGTGCCATCAGTGACAGGGGTTCCCCCAATGAAAAACTGTTTTTT	CAISDRGSPNEKLFF
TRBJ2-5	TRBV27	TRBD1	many	TGTGCCAGCAGTCGACAGGGTGGACGAGAGACCCAGTACTTC	CASSRQGGRETQYF
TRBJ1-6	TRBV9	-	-	TGTGCCAGCAGCGTAGGGGCAGAACCGAATTCACCCCTCCACTTT	CASSVGAEPNSPLHF
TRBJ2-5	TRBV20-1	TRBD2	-	TGCAGTGCTAGAGGGGAGGGGCGGCCCCAGACCCAGTACTTC	CSARGEGRPQTQYF
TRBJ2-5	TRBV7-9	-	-	TGTGCCAGCAGCTTATCTTGGACGGAACAAGAGACCCAGTACTTC	CASSLSWTEQETQYF
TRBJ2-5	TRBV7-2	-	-	TGTGCCAGCAGCTTAGAACTTGTGAGTCCCTCGCGGGAGACCCAGTACTTC	CASSLELVSPSRETQYF
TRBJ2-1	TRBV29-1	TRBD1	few	TGCAGCGACAACCCTCCCGGGACAGGGGGCTATGGTGAGCAGTTCTTC	CSDNPPGTGGYGEQFF
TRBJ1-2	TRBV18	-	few	TGTGCCAGCTCACCACCGGAGCAGCGGGCGTCTGGCTACACCTTC	CASSPPEQRASGYTF
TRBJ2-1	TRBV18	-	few	TGTGCCAGCTCCCCAAACTTCTCACGGGATGAGCAGTTCTTC	CASSPNFSRDEQFF
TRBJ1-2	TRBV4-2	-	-	TGTGCCAGCAGCCCCTCCGAGGGCGGTTATGGCTACACCTTC	CASSPSEGGYGYTF
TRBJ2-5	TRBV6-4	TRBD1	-	TGTGCCACCGGGGACAGTCAAGAGACCCAGTACTTC	CATGDSQETQYF
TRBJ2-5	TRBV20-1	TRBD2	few	TGCAGTGCTAGAGATATGACTAGCGGGGGCACCCAAGAGACCCAGTACTTC	CSARDMTSGGTQETQYF
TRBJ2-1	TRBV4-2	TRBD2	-	TGTGCCAGCAGCCCTACGGGGACTAGCGGGAGGGATGAGCAGTTCTTC	CASSPTGTSGRDEQFF
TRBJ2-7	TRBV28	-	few	TGTGCCAGCAGTTTACTTCCCCCCGGAGACCTGGGGGACTACGAGCAGTACTTC	CASSLLPPGDLGDYEQYF
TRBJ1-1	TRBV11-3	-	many	TGTGCCAGCAAGGGTGTGGCAGATGAAGCTTTCTTT	CASKGVADEAFF
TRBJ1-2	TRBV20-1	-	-	TGCAGTGCCCCCAGGGCAAACTATGGCTACACCTTC	CSAPRANYGYTF
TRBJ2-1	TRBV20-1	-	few	TGCAGTGCTAGAGCATTTTCCGGGAGTCCCCTCTACAATGAGCAGTTCTTC	CSARAFSGSPLYNEQFF
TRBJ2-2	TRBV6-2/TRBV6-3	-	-	TGTGCCAGCAGAAGTCCGTCTGCGAACACCGGGGAGCTGCTTTTT	CASRSPSANTGELLF
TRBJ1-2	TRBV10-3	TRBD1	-	TGTGCCATCAGTCAGGACAGGGGGCCTGGCTACACCTTC	CAISQDRGPGYTF
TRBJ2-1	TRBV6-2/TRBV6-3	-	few	TGTGCCAGCAGTTACCAGACTAGAGTATACAATGAGCAGTTCTTC	CASSYQTRVYNEQFF
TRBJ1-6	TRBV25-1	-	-	TGTGCCAGCAGTGGCACAAGGGGTACCCTCCACTTT	CASSGTRGTLHF
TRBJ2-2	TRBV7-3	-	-	TGTGCCAGCAGCCACCTCAAGAGAACCGGGGAGCTGTTTTTT	CASSHLKRTGELFF
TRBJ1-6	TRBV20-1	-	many	TGCAGTGCTAGAGAGGGAGGGTCAGGGGAGGCCTTCAATTCACCCCTCCACTTT	CSAREGGSGEAFNSPLHF
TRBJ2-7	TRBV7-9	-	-	TGTGCCAGCAGCTTAGCAAGTTTTACATACGAGCAGTACTTC	CASSLASFTYEQYF
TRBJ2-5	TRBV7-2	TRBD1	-	TGTGCCAGCAGCTTGGGGACAGCATTGTACCAAGAGACCCAGTACTTC	CASSLGTALYQETQYF
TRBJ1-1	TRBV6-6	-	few	TGTGCCAGCAGGCCCGGGAACCACCTTATGAACACTGAAGCTTTCTTT	CASRPGNHLMNTEAFF
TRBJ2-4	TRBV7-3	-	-	TGTGCCAGCAGCCCAAGGGGGGCGACAGACAAAAACATTCAGTACTTC	CASSPRGATDKNIQYF
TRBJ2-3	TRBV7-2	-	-	TGTGCCAGCGGGCCTTTTTTAGCCTCTTTCCGGGATACGCAGTATTTT	CASGPFLASFRDTQYF
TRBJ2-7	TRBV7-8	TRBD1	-	TGTGCCAGCAGCTTAGGCGGGACAGGGCGCGAGCAGTACTTC	CASSLGGTGREQYF
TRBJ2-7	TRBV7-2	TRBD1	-	TGTGCCAGCACCTTACTCGGACAGGGCGCCTACGAGCAGTACTTC	CASTLLGQGAYEQYF
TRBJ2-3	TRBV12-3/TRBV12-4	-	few	TGTGCCAGCAGTTTCTCGGGTTCTAGCACAGATACGCAGTATTTT	CASSFSGSSTDTQYF
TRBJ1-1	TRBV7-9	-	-	TGTGCCAGCAGCCCCCAGGTGGAGAACACTGAAGCTTTCTTT	CASSPQVENTEAFF